The 28 T cell receptor beta chains given below trace back to one sample, sequenced in a study of blood T cell repertoires in COVID-19. TCRdb keeps only in-frame clones here, not all; method: immunoSEQ multiplex PCR. The sample has around 86,000 clones, around 86% seen once. Source material: peripheral blood. Receptor source: a woman of 80 years or more with acute or convalescent COVID-19.

The chain joins TRBV14 to TRBJ2-7; D remains unclear. V dropped 0 bases and J dropped 4 bases, with 10 bases sitting between them. The CDR3 covers 14 residues. Germline CDR1 is SGHDN and CDR2 is FVKESK. The CDR3 loop is CASSQDQVPYEQYF. The CDR3 DNA reads as TGTGCCAGCAGCCAAGACCAGGTCCCGTACGAGCAGTACTTC.

This sequence joins TRBV27 and TRBJ1-1; TRBD1 matches 8 bases. Germline CDR1 reads MNHEY; CDR2 reads SMNVEV (reference sequence). V lost 8 bases, J lost 1 base, and 3 bases stayed unmatched. The CDR3 sequence is 13 residues long. The CDR3 is CASLGQGNTEAFF. CDR3 sequence (DNA): TGTGCCAGCCTCGGACAGGGGAACACTGAAGCTTTCTTT.

The chain recombines TRBV2 with TRBJ1-2; 8 bases match TRBD1. Losses at the gene ends were 11 bases for V and 8 bases for J; bases not matched to a gene: 13. The CDR3 is 13 residues long. CDR1 is SNHLY and CDR2 is FYNNEI in the germline V gene. The CDR3 sequence: CAGQKTGAEGYTF. DNA of the CDR3: TGTGCCGGCCAAAAGACAGGGGCCGAGGGCTACACCTTC.

V is TRBV6-2 or TRBV6-3 and J is TRBJ2-5; 11 bases map to TRBD2. This CDR3 region has 15 residues. V lost 5 bases and J lost 2; bases outside the gene matches: 4. Germline-derived CDR1 and CDR2 are MNHEY and SVGEGT. DNA for the CDR3: TGTGCCAGCAGTACTCGACTAGCGGGGCAAGAGACCCAGTACTTC. Translation gives CASSTRLAGQETQYF.

The chain carries TRBV29-1 and TRBJ2-3, with TRBD1 matching 11 bases. Losses at the gene ends were 7 bases for V and 6 bases for J; bases not matched to a gene: 15. The CDR3 runs to 16 residues. Germline loops: CDR1 SQVTM, CDR2 ANQGSEA. The chain's CDR3 is CSAQIGRDRGLDTQYF. CDR3 sequence (DNA): TGCAGCGCACAAATCGGCCGGGACAGGGGGTTGGATACGCAGTATTTT.

The chain has TRBV5-6 and TRBJ2-5; D not certain. CDR1 and CDR2 (germline): SGHDT, YYEEEE. The CDR3 has 15 amino acids. V was clipped by 0 bases and J by 4 bases, with 13 bases between them. The CDR3 is CASSLVEGARETQYF. CDR3 nucleotide sequence: TGTGCCAGCAGCTTGGTCGAAGGAGCCAGAGAGACCCAGTACTTC. The entire variable domain, with the rest obtained from reference TRBV5-6 and TRBJ2-5, is as follows: DAGVTQSPTHLIKTRGQQVTLRCSPKSGHDTVSWYQQALGQGPQFIFQYYEEEERQRGNFPDRFSGHQFPNYSSELNVNALLLGDSALYLCASSLVEGARETQYFGPGTRLLVL.

The CDR3, as DNA: TGTGCCACCAGTGATTCGGGACAGGGGTTGACCGGGGAGCTGTTTTTT. It encodes CATSDSGQGLTGELFF. The V call is TRBV24-1, the J call TRBJ2-2, with 10 bases identical to TRBD1. Germline values: CDR1 KGHDR, CDR2 SFDVKD. Trimming at V came to 2 bases and at J to 5 bases, leaving 4 bases not matched to a gene. The CDR3 length is 16 residues.

V is TRBV5-1 and J is TRBJ2-5, with a tentative D call TRBD1 (7 bases). The germline V gene has CDR1 SGHRS and CDR2 YFSETQ. Between the trimmed V and J ends, which lost 4 bases and 10 bases, there was a span of 11 bases. This CDR3 spans 11 amino acids. In DNA, the CDR3 is TGCGCCAGCAGCACCAGGGGGGTCCAGTACTTC. Amino acid sequence: CASSTRGVQYF.

This clone was observed a single time. The V call is TRBV27, the J call TRBJ1-1; no definite D call. The germline V and J ends were trimmed by 6 bases and 5 bases, with 10 bases remaining between them. In germline, CDR1 is MNHEY, CDR2 SMNVEV (reference sequence). The CDR3 is 12 amino acids. CDR3 nucleotides: TGTGCCAGCAGCTCCGTCGGGACTGAAGCTTTCTTT. This codes for CASSSVGTEAFF.

This chain joins TRBV29-1 and TRBJ2-3, with TRBD2 identical over 14 bases. Germline V lookup: CDR1 SQVTM, CDR2 ANQGSEA. The CDR3 runs 16 residues. With V trimmed by 1 base and J by 5 bases, 5 bases remained unmatched. This CDR3 reads CSVEGRLAGGLDTQYF. Written as DNA, the CDR3 is TGCAGCGTTGAAGGAAGACTAGCGGGAGGGTTAGATACGCAGTATTTT.

This chain's CDR3 is CASSFLVSSGANVLTF. CDR3 DNA: TGTGCCAGCAGTTTCCTCGTTAGCTCTGGGGCCAACGTCCTGACTTTC. The rearrangement joins TRBV5-6 to TRBJ2-6, with D unresolved. The CDR3 extends over 16 amino acids. With 5 bases removed from V and 0 bases from J, the gap between germline ends came to 12 bases. Germline V gene lookup returns CDR1 SGHDT and CDR2 YYEEEE.

The chain is built from TRBV19 and TRBJ2-6, with D perhaps TRBD1 (5 bases). CDR3 length: 18 amino acids. Per germline, CDR1 LNHDA and CDR2 SQIVND (reference sequence). Trimming stripped 4 bases from V and 0 bases from J, with 16 bases between. CDR3 DNA: TGTGCCAGTAGTACCTGGGGCAGCTTAATCTCTGGGGCCAACGTCCTGACTTTC. Translated: CASSTWGSLISGANVLTF.

The chain has TRBV6-2 or TRBV6-3 and TRBJ2-1, with 15 nucleotides matching TRBD2. V lost 2 bases and J lost 1; bases outside the gene matches: 3. The germline gives CDR1 MNHEY, CDR2 SVGEGT. This CDR3 contains 18 residues. The CDR3 sequence is CASSYRTSGGASYNEQFF. CDR3 DNA sequence: TGTGCCAGCAGTTACAGGACTAGCGGGGGGGCTTCCTACAATGAGCAGTTCTTC.

This clone was seen just once. The chain is built from TRBV19 and TRBJ1-5, with TRBD1 matching over 7 bases. This CDR3 is 12 amino acids long. V lost 10 bases, J lost 1 base, and 1 base stayed unmatched. CDR1 is LNHDA, CDR2 SQIVND, per germline (reference sequence). CDR3 in DNA: TGTGCCACCAGGGGGAGCAATCAGCCCCAGCATTTT. Amino acid sequence: CATRGSNQPQHF.

This chain joins TRBV19 and TRBJ2-5; maybe TRBD2 (6 bases). CDR1 is LNHDA and CDR2 is SQIVND in the germline V gene (reference sequence). V was trimmed by 4 bases and J by 7 bases, leaving 16 bases between them. This CDR3 contains 14 residues. CDR3 nucleotides: TGTGCCAGTAGTAACGGGACTCCCGGGGGGACCCAGTACTTC. Its protein is CASSNGTPGGTQYF.

The J gene is TRBJ2-3, the V gene TRBV6-1; 9 bases are a match to TRBD2. V was pared by 2 bases and J by 2 bases, with 11 bases of the junction left unmatched. CDR3 length: 18 amino acids. Germline CDR1 is MNHNS and CDR2 is SASEGT. The CDR3 DNA reads TGTGCCAGCAGTGAAAGCTCAGCTAGCGGGGTTTACACAGATACGCAGTATTTT. The encoded protein is CASSESSASGVYTDTQYF.

This clone showed up just once. This rearrangement joins TRBV9 to TRBJ1-2, with D hard to call. Germline V lookup: CDR1 SGDLS, CDR2 YYNGEE. CDR3 length: 12 amino acids. The V and J ends lost 7 bases and 4 bases respectively, with 11 bases between them. This CDR3 reads CASSTSAYGYTF. CDR3 nucleotide sequence: TGTGCCAGCTCGACTTCAGCCTATGGCTACACCTTC.

The rearrangement uses TRBV6-2 or TRBV6-3 and TRBJ1-3; D is possibly TRBD1 (5 bases). The length of the CDR3 is 14 residues. Trimming cost V 2 bases and J 5 bases, with 10 bases left between them. In germline, CDR1 is MNHEY, CDR2 SVGEGT. The CDR3 spells CASSYVRVRNTIYF. The CDR3 DNA sequence: TGTGCCAGCAGTTACGTCAGGGTAAGAAACACCATATATTTT.

The J gene is TRBJ2-5, the V gene TRBV4-3, with 9 bases aligning to TRBD2. CDR3 length: 16 amino acids. Germline lookup yields CDR1 LGHNA and CDR2 YSLEER. The V and J ends lost 4 bases and 4 bases, in that order; junction bases with no gene match: 10. The CDR3 loop reads CASSPSPSGGSETQYF. Written as DNA, the CDR3 is TGCGCCAGCAGCCCCTCCCCCAGCGGGGGGTCAGAGACCCAGTACTTC.

The V call is TRBV29-1, the J call TRBJ1-4, with D unresolved. Trimming took 4 bases from V and 11 from J, leaving 17 bases between them. Germline CDR1 is SQVTM and CDR2 is ANQGSEA. The CDR3 is made up of 13 amino acids. CDR3 amino acids: CSVGYGVGEKLFF. CDR3 DNA sequence: TGCAGCGTTGGGTACGGGGTGGGAGAGAAACTGTTTTTT.

The chain couples TRBV5-1 to TRBJ2-7; TRBD1 matches at 8 bases. This CDR3 spans 15 amino acids. Germline V gives CDR1 SGHRS, CDR2 YFSETQ. The V segment lost 3 bases and the J segment 6 bases; nucleotides outside the gene matches: 11. In nucleotides, the CDR3 is TGCGCCAGCAGCTCGTTGACAGGACAGGGAAGCGAGCAGTACTTC. It codes for CASSSLTGQGSEQYF.

A word on this clone: Other DNA sequences in this specimen translate into the identical CDR3. The chain combines TRBV6-5 with TRBJ1-1; D is uncertain. The CDR3 runs 13 residues. V was pared by 7 bases and J by 0 bases, with 9 bases between. From germline, CDR1 is MNHEY and CDR2 SVGAGI. The CDR3 sequence: CASTTGVNTEAFF. As DNA, the CDR3 is TGTGCCAGCACTACCGGGGTGAACACTGAAGCTTTCTTT.

The rearrangement links TRBV23-1 to TRBJ2-7, with a weak D call TRBD2 (5 bases). TRBV23-1 has ORF status, its function being uncertain. The length of the CDR3 is 16 residues. The germline V and J ends were trimmed by 6 bases and 7 bases, with 25 bases remaining between them. The CDR3 spells CASSPEERSYELEQYF. Here the CDR3 DNA reads TGCGCCAGCAGCCCCGAAGAGCGGTCGTACGAGTTGGAGCAGTACTTC.

There are a few counts of this clone. The chain recombines TRBV15 with TRBJ1-3; unclear D gene. The length of the CDR3 is 17 residues. The germline V gene has CDR1 LNHNV and CDR2 YYDKDF (reference sequence). Trimming stripped 1 base from V and 0 bases from J, with 13 bases between. The CDR3 bases are TGTGCCACCAGCAGAGCCCAGTCAGATCTCTCTGGAAACACCATATATTTT. As protein: CATSRAQSDLSGNTIYF.

The rearrangement links TRBV10-3 to TRBJ1-6, with 7 bases aligning to TRBD1. CDR1 is ENHRY, CDR2 SYGVKD, per germline. J gave up 8 bases and V 5 bases, and 0 bases lay outside the gene matches. CDR3 length: 12 residues. CDR3 nucleotide sequence: TGTGCCATCAGTACAGGGGATTCACCCCTCCACTTT. As protein: CAISTGDSPLHF.

This clone was counted a single time. At one end, the junction sequence differs from germline, possibly due to a read error. This chain uses TRBV6-5 with TRBJ2-2; 8 bases are a match to TRBD1. The CDR3 length is 14 residues. CDR1 is MNHEY and CDR2 is SVGAGI in the germline V gene. The CDR3 nucleotides are TGTGCCGGCAGACAGGGGTTGAACACCGGGGAGCTGTTTTTT. Protein sequence: CAGRQGLNTGELFF.

The rearrangement links TRBV7-2 to TRBJ2-1, with TRBD2 as a possible D gene (6 bases). Trimming stripped 5 bases from V and 10 bases from J, with 15 bases between. This CDR3 has 13 amino acids. Germline CDR1 SGHTA, CDR2 FQGNSA. The CDR3 loop reads CASSLDPAGEQFF. In DNA, the CDR3 is TGTGCCAGCAGCCTAGATCCCGCGGGGGAGCAGTTCTTC.

This chain links TRBV6-6 with TRBJ1-2; D is unclear. V lost 7 bases to trimming and J lost 2 bases, with 11 bases between them. This CDR3 region has 13 residues. Germline CDR1 reads MNHNY; CDR2 reads SVGAGI (reference sequence). The CDR3 DNA sequence: TGTGCCAGCACCGGGCGAGGGAACTATGGCTACACCTTC. The encoded protein is CASTGRGNYGYTF.